These 12 T cell receptor beta chains share one sample of origin, sequenced in a study of CD8 T cells in Susac syndrome. RNA totalling roughly 0.45 to 1 ug underwent reverse transcription with random hexamers. TCRdb ran MiXCR on the immunoSEQ multiplex PCR reads and lists one entry per CDR3 protein. This table holds roughly 120,000 distinct CDR3 sequences, 90% to 95% found once. The sequenced material came from CD4+ T cells from PBMCs. The source is a human donor with multiple sclerosis.

A word on this clonotype: One end of the junction is discordant with germline, which a read error may explain. The chain employs TRBV12-3 or TRBV12-4 and TRBJ1-2; D possibly corresponds to TRBD1 (6 bases). The CDR3 consists of 14 residues. CDR3 nucleotides: TGCGCCAGCAGTTTCCGAGGACAGAACTATGGCTACACCTTC. It yields the protein CASSFRGQNYGYTF.

J is TRBJ2-5 and V is TRBV4-1, with D possibly being TRBD1 (6 bases). Trimming removed 0 bases at V and 4 bases at J, with 12 bases between. The CDR3 totals 15 residues. Germline V lookup: CDR1 MGHRA, CDR2 YSYEKL. The CDR3: CASSQEMRGRETQYF. CDR3 nucleotide sequence: TGCGCCAGCAGCCAAGAAATGAGGGGGAGAGAGACCCAGTACTTC.

CDR3 sequence: CASSLRGTGDDEQYF. The CDR3 DNA follows: TGTGCCAGCAGCTTGAGGGGGACAGGGGATGACGAGCAGTACTTC. This chain joins TRBV5-6 and TRBJ2-7; 10 nucleotides align to TRBD1. This CDR3 is 15 amino acids long. Trimming cost V 1 base and J 5 bases; bases outside gene matches: 6. The germline V gene has CDR1 SGHDT and CDR2 YYEEEE.

The V gene is TRBV12-3 or TRBV12-4, the J gene TRBJ2-5; D perhaps matches TRBD2 (6 bases). The CDR3 contains 16 residues. V was cut by 2 bases and J by 2 bases, with 15 bases left in between. In nucleotides, the CDR3 is TGTGCCAGCAGTTTATCCCCCACTAGCAGGCAAGAGACCCAGTACTTC. Protein: CASSLSPTSRQETQYF.

This clonotype was seen just once. This sequence joins TRBV7-8 and TRBJ2-7; TRBD1 matches at 9 bases. Germline loops: CDR1 SGHVS, CDR2 FQNEAQ. This CDR3 region has 14 residues. V shed 9 bases and J 1 base; nucleotides not matched to a gene: 7. CDR3 sequence: CASNRGRLSYEQYF. The CDR3 bases are TGTGCCAGTAACAGGGGGCGCCTTTCCTACGAGCAGTACTTC.

The chain carries TRBV6-6 and TRBJ1-4, with a tentative D call TRBD1 (6 bases). CDR1 is MNHNY, CDR2 SVGAGI, per germline (reference sequence). This CDR3 contains 16 residues. The germline V and J ends were trimmed by 0 bases and 7 bases, with 15 bases remaining between them. The CDR3 region has the DNA TGTGCCAGCAGTTACTCGAGGGGGGCATTGGGTGAAAAACTGTTTTTT. Its translation: CASSYSRGALGEKLFF.

J is TRBJ1-2 and V is TRBV20-1; D uncertain. Trimming pared 3 bases from V and 0 bases from J, leaving 5 bases between. Germline V gene data show CDR1 as DFQATT and CDR2 as SNEGSKA (reference sequence). The CDR3 has 12 amino acids. The CDR3 sequence: CSASPSNYGYTF. The CDR3 nucleotides read TGCAGTGCTAGTCCGTCTAACTATGGCTACACCTTC.

This chain connects TRBV20-1 to TRBJ2-5; D uncertain. This CDR3 has 16 residues. Trimming removed 3 bases from V and 5 bases from J, with 22 bases in between. Per germline, CDR1 DFQATT and CDR2 SNEGSKA (reference sequence). Written as DNA, the CDR3 is TGCAGTGCTAGGAACTCGGGCGGCAGGTTTAGTGAGACCCAGTACTTC. It encodes CSARNSGGRFSETQYF.

This clonotype has just a few counts. The chain links TRBV7-9 to TRBJ2-7; 9 positions match TRBD1. The CDR3 contains 15 residues. V lost 3 bases to trimming and J lost 2 bases; unmatched junction nucleotides: 5. The V gene's germline CDR1 is SEHNR and CDR2 FQNEAQ (reference sequence). The CDR3 DNA sequence: TGTGCCAGCAGCTTGGGGGGACAGGGTCCCTACGAGCAGTACTTC. This codes for CASSLGGQGPYEQYF.

This clonotype came up once. In DNA form, the CDR3 reads TGTGCCAGCAGTTCGGAGGCGAACTATGGCTACACCTTC. Translating gives CASSSEANYGYTF. This chain uses TRBV27 with TRBJ1-2; D gene unclear. Trimming cost V 4 bases and J 2 bases, with 8 bases left between them. Germline CDR1 MNHEY, CDR2 SMNVEV (reference sequence). The CDR3 is 13 residues long.

In this sample, this clonotype turned up a few times. The CDR3 spells CASSSEGLAKNIQYF. CDR3 DNA: TGTGCCAGCAGTTCCGAAGGCCTAGCCAAAAACATTCAGTACTTC. The V call is TRBV27, the J call TRBJ2-4, with no clear D. This CDR3 is 15 amino acids long. The germline V gene encodes CDR1 MNHEY and CDR2 SMNVEV (reference sequence). V shed 4 bases and J shed 0 bases, with 10 bases lying between them.

V usage is TRBV7-6 and J usage is TRBJ1-1, with D possibly being TRBD1 (5 bases). V was trimmed by 2 bases and J by 1 base, leaving 14 bases between them. Germline CDR1 and CDR2: SGHVS and FNYEAQ. This CDR3 has 16 residues. CDR3 region: CASSLHQPTGNTEAFF. The CDR3 DNA follows: TGTGCCAGCAGCTTACACCAACCCACAGGGAACACTGAAGCTTTCTTT.